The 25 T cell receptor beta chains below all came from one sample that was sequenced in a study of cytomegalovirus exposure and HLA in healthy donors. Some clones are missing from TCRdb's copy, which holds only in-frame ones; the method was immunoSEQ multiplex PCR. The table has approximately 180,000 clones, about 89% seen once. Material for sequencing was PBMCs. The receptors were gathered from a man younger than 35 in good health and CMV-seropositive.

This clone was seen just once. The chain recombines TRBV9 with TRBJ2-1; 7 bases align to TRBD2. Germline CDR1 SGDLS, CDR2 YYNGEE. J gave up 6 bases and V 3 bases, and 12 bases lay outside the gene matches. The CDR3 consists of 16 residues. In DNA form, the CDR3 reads TGTGCCAGCAGCGCCCCTCGCGGGGGATCGTTCAATGAGCAGTTCTTC. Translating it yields CASSAPRGGSFNEQFF.

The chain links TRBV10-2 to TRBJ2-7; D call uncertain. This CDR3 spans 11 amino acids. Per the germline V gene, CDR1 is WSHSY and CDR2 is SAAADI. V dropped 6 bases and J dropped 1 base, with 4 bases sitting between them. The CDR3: CASSPSYEQYF. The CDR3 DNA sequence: TGCGCCAGCAGCCCTTCCTACGAGCAGTACTTC.

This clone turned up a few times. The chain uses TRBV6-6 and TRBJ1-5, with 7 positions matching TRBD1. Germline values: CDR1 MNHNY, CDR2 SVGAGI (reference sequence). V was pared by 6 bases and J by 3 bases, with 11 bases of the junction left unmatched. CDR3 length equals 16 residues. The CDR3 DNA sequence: TGTGCCAGCAGCAGGGGGACGGAAATCAACAATCAGCCCCAGCATTTT. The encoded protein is CASSRGTEINNQPQHF.

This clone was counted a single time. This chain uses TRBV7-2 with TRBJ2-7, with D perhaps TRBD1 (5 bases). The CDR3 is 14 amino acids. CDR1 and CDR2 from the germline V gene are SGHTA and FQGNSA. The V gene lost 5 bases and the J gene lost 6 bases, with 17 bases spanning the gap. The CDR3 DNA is TGTGCCAGCAGCCCGCAGGGTGCATCCCCCGAGCAGTACTTC. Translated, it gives CASSPQGASPEQYF.

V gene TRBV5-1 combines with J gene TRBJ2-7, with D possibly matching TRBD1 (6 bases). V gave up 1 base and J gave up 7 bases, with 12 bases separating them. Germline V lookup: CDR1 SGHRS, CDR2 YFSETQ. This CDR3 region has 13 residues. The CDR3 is CASSLTGPGEQYF. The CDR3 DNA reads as TGCGCCAGCAGCTTGACAGGGCCGGGGGAGCAGTACTTC.

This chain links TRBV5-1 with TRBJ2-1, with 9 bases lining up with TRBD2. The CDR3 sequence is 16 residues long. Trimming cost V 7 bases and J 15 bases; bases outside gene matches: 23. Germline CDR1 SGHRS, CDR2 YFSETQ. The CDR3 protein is CASANEPGLALAASFF. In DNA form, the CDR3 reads TGCGCCAGCGCAAACGAACCGGGACTAGCTCTTGCTGCGTCGTTCTTC.

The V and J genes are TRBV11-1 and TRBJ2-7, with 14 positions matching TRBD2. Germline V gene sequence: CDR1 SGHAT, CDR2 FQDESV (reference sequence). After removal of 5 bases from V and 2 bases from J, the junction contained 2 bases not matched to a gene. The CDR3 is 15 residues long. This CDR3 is CASSPGLAGAYEQYF. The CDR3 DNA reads TGTGCCAGCAGCCCGGGACTAGCGGGAGCCTACGAGCAGTACTTC.

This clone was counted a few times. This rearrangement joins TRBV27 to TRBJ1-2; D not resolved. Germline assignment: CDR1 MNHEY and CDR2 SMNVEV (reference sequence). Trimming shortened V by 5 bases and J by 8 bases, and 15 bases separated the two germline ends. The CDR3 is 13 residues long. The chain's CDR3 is CASSATTGGGYTF. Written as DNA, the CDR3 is TGTGCCAGCAGTGCCACTACGGGTGGCGGCTACACCTTC.

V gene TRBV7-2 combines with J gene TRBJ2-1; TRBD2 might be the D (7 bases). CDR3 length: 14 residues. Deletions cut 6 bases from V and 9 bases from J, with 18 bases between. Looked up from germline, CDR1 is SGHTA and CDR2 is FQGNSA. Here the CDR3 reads CASSLRGAQGEQFF. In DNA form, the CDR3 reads TGTGCCAGCAGTCTTCGGGGGGCGCAGGGTGAGCAGTTCTTC.

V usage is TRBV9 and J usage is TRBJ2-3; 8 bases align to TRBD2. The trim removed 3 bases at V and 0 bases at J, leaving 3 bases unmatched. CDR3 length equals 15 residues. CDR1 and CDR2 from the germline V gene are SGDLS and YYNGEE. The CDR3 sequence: CASSALAGSTDTQYF. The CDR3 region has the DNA TGTGCCAGCAGCGCGTTAGCGGGGAGCACAGATACGCAGTATTTT.

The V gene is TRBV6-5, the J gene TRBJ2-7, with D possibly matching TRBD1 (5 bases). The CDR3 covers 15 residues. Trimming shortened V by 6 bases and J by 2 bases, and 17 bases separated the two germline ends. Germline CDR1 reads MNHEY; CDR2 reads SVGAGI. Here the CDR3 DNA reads TGTGCCAGCAGCCGTACCCTCGACAGACCCTACGAGCAGTACTTC. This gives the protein CASSRTLDRPYEQYF.

The CDR3: CASSLGGGLAVWDTQYF. CDR3 bases: TGTGCCAGCAGCTTAGGGGGTGGACTAGCGGTTTGGGATACGCAGTATTTT. The genes are TRBV11-1 and TRBJ2-3; 10 bases fit TRBD2. Losses at the gene ends were 1 base for V and 6 bases for J; bases not matched to a gene: 10. The CDR3 contains 17 residues. CDR1 SGHAT and CDR2 FQDESV come from the germline V gene (reference sequence).

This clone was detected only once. In DNA, the CDR3 is TGTGCCAGCAGTTTACGGCGGAATCTCGACGAGCAGTACTTC. It codes for CASSLRRNLDEQYF. This sequence joins TRBV27 and TRBJ2-7, with no clear D. Trimming cost V 2 bases and J 5 bases, with 13 bases left between them. Germline V gene lookup returns CDR1 MNHEY and CDR2 SMNVEV (reference sequence). The CDR3 is made up of 14 amino acids.

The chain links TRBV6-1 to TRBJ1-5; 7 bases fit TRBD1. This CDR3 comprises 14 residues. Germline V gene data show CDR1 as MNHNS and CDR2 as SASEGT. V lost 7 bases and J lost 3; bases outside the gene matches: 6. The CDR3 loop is CASTEGALNQPQHF. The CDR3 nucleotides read TGTGCCAGCACCGAGGGGGCCCTCAATCAGCCCCAGCATTTT.

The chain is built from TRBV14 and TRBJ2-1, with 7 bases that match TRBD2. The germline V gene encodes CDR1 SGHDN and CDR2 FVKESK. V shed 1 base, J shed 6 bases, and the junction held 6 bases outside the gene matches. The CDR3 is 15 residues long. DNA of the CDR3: TGTGCCAGCAGCCAAGTAGCGGGCGATTTCAATGAGCAGTTCTTC. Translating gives CASSQVAGDFNEQFF.

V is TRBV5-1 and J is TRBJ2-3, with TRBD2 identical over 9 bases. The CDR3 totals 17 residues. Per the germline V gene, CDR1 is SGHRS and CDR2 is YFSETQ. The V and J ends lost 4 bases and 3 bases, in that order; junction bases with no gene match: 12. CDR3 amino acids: CASSPPRGRAGTDTQYF. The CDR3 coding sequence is TGCGCCAGCAGCCCCCCGCGCGGGAGGGCCGGGACAGATACGCAGTATTTT. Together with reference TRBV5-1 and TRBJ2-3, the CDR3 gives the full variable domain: KAGVTQTPRYLIKTRGQQVTLSCSPISGHRSVSWYQQTPGQGLQFLFEYFSETQRNKGNFPGRFSGRQFSNSRSEMNVSTLELGDSALYLCASSPPRGRAGTDTQYFGPGTRLTVL.

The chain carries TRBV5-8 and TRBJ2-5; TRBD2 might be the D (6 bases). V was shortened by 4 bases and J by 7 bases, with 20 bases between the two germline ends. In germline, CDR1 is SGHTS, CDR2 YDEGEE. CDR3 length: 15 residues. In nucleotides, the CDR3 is TGTGCCAGCAGCCCCGAGGTGCGGGGCGCAGGGACCCAGTACTTC. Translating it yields CASSPEVRGAGTQYF. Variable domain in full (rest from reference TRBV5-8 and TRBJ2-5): EAGVTQSPTHLIKTRGQQATLRCSPISGHTSVYWYQQALGLGLQFLLWYDEGEERNRGNFPPRFSGRQFPNYSSELNVNALELEDSALYLCASSPEVRGAGTQYFGPGTRLLVL.

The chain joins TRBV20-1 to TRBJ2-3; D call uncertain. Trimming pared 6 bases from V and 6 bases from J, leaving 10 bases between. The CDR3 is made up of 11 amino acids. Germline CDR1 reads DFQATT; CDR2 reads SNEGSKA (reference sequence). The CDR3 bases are TGCAGTGCAATAGAGTCGGATACGCAGTATTTT. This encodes CSAIESDTQYF.

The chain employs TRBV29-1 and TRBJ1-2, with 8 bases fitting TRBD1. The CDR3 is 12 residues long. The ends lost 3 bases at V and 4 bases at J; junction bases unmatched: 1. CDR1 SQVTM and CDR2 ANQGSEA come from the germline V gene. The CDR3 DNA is TGCAGCGTTGACCAGGGGGCCTATGGCTACACCTTC. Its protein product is CSVDQGAYGYTF.

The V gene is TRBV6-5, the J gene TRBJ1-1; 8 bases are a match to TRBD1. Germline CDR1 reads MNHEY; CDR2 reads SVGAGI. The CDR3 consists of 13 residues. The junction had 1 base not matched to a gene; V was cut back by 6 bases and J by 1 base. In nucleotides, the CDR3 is TGTGCCAGCAGCGACAGGGGGAACACTGAAGCTTTCTTT. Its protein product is CASSDRGNTEAFF.

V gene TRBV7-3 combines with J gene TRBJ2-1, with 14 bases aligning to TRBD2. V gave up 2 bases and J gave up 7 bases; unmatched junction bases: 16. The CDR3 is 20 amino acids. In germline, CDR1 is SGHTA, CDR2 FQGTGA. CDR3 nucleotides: TGTGCCAGCAGCTTACTGGGCCCGGGGACTAGCGGGAGTAAAGAAAATGAGCAGTTCTTC. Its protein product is CASSLLGPGTSGSKENEQFF.

CDR3 bases: TGCGCCAGCAGCTTGGTGGCGGGGGGGCCCTACAATGAGCAGTTCTTC. Translating it yields CASSLVAGGPYNEQFF. V usage is TRBV5-1 and J usage is TRBJ2-1, with 9 bases fitting TRBD2. CDR1 and CDR2 (germline): SGHRS, YFSETQ. This CDR3 has 16 residues. V lost 0 bases and J lost 2; bases outside the gene matches: 3.

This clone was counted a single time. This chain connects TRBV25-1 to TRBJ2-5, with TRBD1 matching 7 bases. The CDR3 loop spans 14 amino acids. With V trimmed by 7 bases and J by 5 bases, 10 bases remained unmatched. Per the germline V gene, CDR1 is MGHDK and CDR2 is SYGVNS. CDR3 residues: CASKDQGVLETQYF. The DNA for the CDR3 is TGTGCCAGCAAGGACCAGGGGGTGTTGGAGACCCAGTACTTC.

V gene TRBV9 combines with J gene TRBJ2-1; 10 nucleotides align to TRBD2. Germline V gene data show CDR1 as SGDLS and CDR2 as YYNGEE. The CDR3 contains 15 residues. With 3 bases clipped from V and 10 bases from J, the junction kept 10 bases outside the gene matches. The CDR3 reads CASSEDGTSDLEQFF. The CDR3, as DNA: TGTGCCAGCAGCGAAGACGGGACTAGCGACCTAGAGCAGTTCTTC.

The CDR3 sequence: CASSSPTGYRSTLHF. For the CDR3, the DNA is TGTGCCAGCAGTTCCCCCACAGGGTACAGGAGCACCCTCCACTTT. The chain is built from TRBV27 and TRBJ1-6; possible D gene TRBD1, 6 bases. CDR1 is MNHEY and CDR2 is SMNVEV in the germline V gene (reference sequence). CDR3 length: 15 residues. V was shortened by 4 bases and J by 14 bases, with 21 bases between the two germline ends.